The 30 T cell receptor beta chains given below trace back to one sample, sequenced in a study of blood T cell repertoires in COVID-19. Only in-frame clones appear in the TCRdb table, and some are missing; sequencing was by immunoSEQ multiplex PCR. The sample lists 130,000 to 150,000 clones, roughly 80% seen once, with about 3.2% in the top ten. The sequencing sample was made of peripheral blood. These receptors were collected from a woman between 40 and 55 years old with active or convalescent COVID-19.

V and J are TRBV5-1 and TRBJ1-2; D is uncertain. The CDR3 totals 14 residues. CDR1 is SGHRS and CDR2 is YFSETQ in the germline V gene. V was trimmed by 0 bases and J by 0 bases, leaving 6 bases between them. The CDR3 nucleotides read TGCGCCAGCAGCTTGGGCGGCCCTAACTATGGCTACACCTTC. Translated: CASSLGGPNYGYTF.

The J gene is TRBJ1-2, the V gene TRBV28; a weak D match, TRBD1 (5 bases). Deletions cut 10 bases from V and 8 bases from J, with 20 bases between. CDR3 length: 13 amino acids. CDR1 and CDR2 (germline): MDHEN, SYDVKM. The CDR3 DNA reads TGTGCCACTACCCCGGGGGGGGTCGGCGGCTACACCTTC. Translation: CATTPGGVGGYTF.

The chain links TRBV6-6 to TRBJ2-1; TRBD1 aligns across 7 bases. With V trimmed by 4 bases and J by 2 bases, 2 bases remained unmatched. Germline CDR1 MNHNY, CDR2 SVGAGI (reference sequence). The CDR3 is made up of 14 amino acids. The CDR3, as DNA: TGTGCCAGCAGTTCCGGACAGGCCTACAATGAGCAGTTCTTC. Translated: CASSSGQAYNEQFF.

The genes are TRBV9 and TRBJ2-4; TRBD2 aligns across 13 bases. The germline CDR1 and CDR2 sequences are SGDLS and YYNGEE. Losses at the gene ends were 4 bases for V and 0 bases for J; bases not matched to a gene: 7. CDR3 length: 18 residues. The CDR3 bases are TGTGCCAGCAGCCACGGGACTAGCGGGGACCTAGCCAAAAACATTCAGTACTTC. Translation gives CASSHGTSGDLAKNIQYF.

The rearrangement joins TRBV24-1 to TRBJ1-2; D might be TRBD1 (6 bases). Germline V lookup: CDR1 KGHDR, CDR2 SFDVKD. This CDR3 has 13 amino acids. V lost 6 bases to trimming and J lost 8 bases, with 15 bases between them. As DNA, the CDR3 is TGTGCCACCAGTCTGGGGGGGGCACAAGGCTACACCTTC. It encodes CATSLGGAQGYTF.

The CDR3 sequence is CASSFWTGGSVGAYEQYF. CDR3 coding DNA: TGTGCCAGCAGTTTTTGGACAGGGGGCAGTGTGGGCGCCTACGAGCAGTACTTC. The rearrangement links TRBV28 to TRBJ2-7, with TRBD1 matching over 11 bases. Germline assignment: CDR1 MDHEN and CDR2 SYDVKM. The CDR3 sequence is 18 residues long. V lost 3 bases to trimming and J lost 2 bases; unmatched junction nucleotides: 12. Together with reference TRBV28 and TRBJ2-7, the CDR3 gives the full variable domain: DVKVTQSSRYLVKRTGEKVFLECVQDMDHENMFWYRQDPGLGLRLIYFSYDVKMKEKGDIPEGYSVSREKKERFSLILESASTNQTSMYLCASSFWTGGSVGAYEQYFGPGTRLTVT.

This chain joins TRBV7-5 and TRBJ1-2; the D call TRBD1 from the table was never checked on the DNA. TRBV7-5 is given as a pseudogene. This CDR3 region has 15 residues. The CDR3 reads CARSLARTGGGGYTF. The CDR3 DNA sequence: TGTGCCAGAAGCTTAGCCCGGACAGGGGGTGGGGGCTACACCTTC.

Here the CDR3 reads CATSETGSTGELFF. The CDR3 DNA sequence: TGTGCCACCAGCGAGACAGGGTCCACCGGGGAGCTGTTTTTT. This chain joins TRBV24-1 and TRBJ2-2, with 7 bases identical to TRBD1. The CDR3 runs to 14 residues. V was pared by 7 bases and J by 4 bases, with 5 bases of the junction left unmatched. Per the germline V gene, CDR1 is KGHDR and CDR2 is SFDVKD.

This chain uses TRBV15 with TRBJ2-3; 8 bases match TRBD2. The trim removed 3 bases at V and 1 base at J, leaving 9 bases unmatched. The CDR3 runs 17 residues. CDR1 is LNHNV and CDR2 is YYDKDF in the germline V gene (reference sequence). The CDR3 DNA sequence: TGTGCCACCAGCAGCCCCCGAACTAGCGGACGCACAGATACGCAGTATTTT. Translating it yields CATSSPRTSGRTDTQYF.

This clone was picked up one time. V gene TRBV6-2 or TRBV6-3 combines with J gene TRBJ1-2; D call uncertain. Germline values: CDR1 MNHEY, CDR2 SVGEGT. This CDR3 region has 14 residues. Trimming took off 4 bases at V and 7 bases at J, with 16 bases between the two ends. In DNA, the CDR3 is TGTGCCAGCAGTTTGGACCCTTCCCGGGGTGGCTACACCTTC. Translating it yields CASSLDPSRGGYTF.

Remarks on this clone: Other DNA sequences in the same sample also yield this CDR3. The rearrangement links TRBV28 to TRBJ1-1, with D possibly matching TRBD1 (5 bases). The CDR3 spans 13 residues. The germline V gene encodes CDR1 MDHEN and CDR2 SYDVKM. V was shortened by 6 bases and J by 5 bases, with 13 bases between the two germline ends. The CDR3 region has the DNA TGTGCCAGCAGGTCGGGGGGTAGGACTGAAGCTTTCTTT. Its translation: CASRSGGRTEAFF.

The DNA of the CDR3 is TGTGCCAGTAGTATAGGGCGACTAGCGGGGGGTTACAATGAGCAGTTCTTC. Translation: CASSIGRLAGGYNEQFF. The chain couples TRBV19 to TRBJ2-1, with 13 bases matching TRBD2. This CDR3 has 17 residues. Germline assignment: CDR1 LNHDA and CDR2 SQIVND (reference sequence). Losses at the gene ends were 1 base for V and 4 bases for J; bases not matched to a gene: 4.

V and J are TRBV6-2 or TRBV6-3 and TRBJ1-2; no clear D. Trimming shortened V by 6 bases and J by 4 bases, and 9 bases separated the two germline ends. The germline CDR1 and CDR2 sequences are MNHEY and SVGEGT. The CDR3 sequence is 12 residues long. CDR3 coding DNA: TGTGCCAGCAGCCGGGAGCTCTATGGCTACACCTTC. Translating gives CASSRELYGYTF.

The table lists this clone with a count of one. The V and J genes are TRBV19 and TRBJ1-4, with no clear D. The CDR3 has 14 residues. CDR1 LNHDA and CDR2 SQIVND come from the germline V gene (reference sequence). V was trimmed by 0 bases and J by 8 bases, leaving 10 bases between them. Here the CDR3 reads CASSIDYRREKLFF. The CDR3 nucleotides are TGTGCCAGTAGTATAGATTACCGTCGGGAAAAACTGTTTTTT.

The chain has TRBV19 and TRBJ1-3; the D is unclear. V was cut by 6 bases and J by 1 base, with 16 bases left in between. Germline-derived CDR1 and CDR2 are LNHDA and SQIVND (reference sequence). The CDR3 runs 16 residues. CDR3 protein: CASRTDGGLSGNTIYF. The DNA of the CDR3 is TGTGCCAGTAGAACGGACGGAGGCCTTTCTGGAAACACCATATATTTT.

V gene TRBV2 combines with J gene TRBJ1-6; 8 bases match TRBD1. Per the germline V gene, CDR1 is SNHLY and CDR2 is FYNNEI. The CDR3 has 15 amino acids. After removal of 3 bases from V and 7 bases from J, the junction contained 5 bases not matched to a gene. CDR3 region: CASSDRGQRNSPLHF. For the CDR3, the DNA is TGTGCCAGCAGTGACAGGGGGCAGAGGAATTCACCCCTCCACTTT.

The CDR3: CASSQTRVGGETQYF. The CDR3 DNA sequence: TGTGCCAGCAGCCAAACCAGGGTGGGGGGAGAGACCCAGTACTTC. The chain recombines TRBV11-2 with TRBJ2-5; perhaps TRBD2 as D (6 bases). The CDR3 totals 15 residues. Germline loops: CDR1 SGHAT, CDR2 FQNNGV. Trimming stripped 5 bases from V and 4 bases from J, with 17 bases between.

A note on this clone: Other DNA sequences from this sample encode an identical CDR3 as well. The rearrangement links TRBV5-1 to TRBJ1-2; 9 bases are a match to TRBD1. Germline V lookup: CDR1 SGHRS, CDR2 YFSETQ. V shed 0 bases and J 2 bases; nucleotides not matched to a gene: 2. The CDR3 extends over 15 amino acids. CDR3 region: CASSLATGGNYGYTF. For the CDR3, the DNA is TGCGCCAGCAGCTTGGCGACAGGGGGGAACTATGGCTACACCTTC.

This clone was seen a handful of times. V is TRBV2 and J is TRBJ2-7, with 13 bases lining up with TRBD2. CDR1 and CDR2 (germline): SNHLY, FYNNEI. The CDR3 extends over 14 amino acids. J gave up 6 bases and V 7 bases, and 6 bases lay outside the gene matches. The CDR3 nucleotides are TGTGCCAGCACCCGGACTAGCGGGAGTTCCGAGCAGTACTTC. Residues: CASTRTSGSSEQYF. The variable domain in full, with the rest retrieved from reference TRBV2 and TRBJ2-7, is EPEVTQTPSHQVTQMGQEVILRCVPISNHLYFYWYRQILGQKVEFLVSFYNNEISEKSEIFDDQFSVERPDGSNFTLKIRSTKLEDSAMYFCASTRTSGSSEQYFGPGTRLTVT.

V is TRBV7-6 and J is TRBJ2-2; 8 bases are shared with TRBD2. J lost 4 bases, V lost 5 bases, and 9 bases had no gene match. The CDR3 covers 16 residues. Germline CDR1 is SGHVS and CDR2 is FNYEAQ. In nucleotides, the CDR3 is TGTGCCAGCAGCCCCGGGGGGGGGCAGGGCACCGGGGAGCTGTTTTTT. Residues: CASSPGGGQGTGELFF.

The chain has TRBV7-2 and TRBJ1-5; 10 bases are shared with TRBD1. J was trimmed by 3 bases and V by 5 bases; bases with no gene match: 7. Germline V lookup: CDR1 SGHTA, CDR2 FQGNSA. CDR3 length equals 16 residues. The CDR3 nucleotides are TGTGCCAGCAGCCAAATCGGGACAGGGGTCAATCAGCCCCAGCATTTT. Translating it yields CASSQIGTGVNQPQHF.

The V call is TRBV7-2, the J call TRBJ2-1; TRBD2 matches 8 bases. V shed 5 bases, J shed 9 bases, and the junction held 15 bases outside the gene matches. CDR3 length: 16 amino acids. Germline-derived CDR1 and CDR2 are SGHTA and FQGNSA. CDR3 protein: CASSPTPGTSVFEQFF. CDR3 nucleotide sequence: TGTGCCAGCAGCCCAACACCCGGGACTAGTGTTTTTGAGCAGTTCTTC.

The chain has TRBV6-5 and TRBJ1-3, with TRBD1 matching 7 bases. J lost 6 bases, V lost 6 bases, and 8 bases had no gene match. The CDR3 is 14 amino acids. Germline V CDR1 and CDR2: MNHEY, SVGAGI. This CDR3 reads CASSQNRGTNTIYF. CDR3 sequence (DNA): TGTGCCAGCAGCCAGAACAGGGGAACAAACACCATATATTTT.

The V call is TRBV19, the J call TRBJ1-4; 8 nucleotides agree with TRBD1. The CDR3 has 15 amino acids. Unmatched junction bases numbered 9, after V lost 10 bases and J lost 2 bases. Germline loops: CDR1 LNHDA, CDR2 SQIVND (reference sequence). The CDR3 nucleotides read TGTGCCACCTCCGACAGGGGTTCGACTAATGAAAAACTGTTTTTT. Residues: CATSDRGSTNEKLFF.

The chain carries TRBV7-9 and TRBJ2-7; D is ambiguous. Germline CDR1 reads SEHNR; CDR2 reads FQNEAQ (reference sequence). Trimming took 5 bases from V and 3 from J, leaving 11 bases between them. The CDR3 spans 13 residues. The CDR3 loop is CASSPPGDYEQYF. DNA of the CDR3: TGTGCCAGCAGCCCCCCCGGAGACTACGAGCAGTACTTC. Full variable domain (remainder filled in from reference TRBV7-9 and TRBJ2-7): DTGVSQNPRHKITKRGQNVTFRCDPISEHNRLYWYRQTLGQGPEFLTYFQNEAQLEKSRLLSDRFSAERPKGSFSTLEIQRTEQGDSAMYLCASSPPGDYEQYFGPGTRLTVT.

The DNA of the CDR3 is TGTGCCAGCAGCCGGGACAGGGCCTCTGGAAACACCATATATTTT. Protein sequence: CASSRDRASGNTIYF. The rearrangement joins TRBV6-5 to TRBJ1-3; TRBD1 matches 9 bases. Trimming cost V 6 bases and J 0 bases; bases outside gene matches: 3. Germline V gene lookup returns CDR1 MNHEY and CDR2 SVGAGI. The CDR3 has 15 amino acids.

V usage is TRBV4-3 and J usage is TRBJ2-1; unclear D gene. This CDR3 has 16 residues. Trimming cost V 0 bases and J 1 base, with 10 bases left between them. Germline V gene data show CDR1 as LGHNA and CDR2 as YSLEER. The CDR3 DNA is TGCGCCAGCAGCCAAGATTTGGCTGCTTCCTACAATGAGCAGTTCTTC. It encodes CASSQDLAASYNEQFF.

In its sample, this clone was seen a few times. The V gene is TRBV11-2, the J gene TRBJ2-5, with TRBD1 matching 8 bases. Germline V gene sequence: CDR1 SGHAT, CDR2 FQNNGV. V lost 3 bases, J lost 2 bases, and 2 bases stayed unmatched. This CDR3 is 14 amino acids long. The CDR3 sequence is CASSFGQGQETQYF. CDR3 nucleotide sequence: TGTGCCAGCAGCTTCGGACAGGGACAAGAGACCCAGTACTTC.

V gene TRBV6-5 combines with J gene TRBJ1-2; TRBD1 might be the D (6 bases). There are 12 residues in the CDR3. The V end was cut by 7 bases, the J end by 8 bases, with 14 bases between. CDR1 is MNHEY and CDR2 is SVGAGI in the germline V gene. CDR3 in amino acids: CASIQGGEGYTF. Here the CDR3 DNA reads TGTGCCAGCATACAGGGAGGGGAAGGCTACACCTTC.

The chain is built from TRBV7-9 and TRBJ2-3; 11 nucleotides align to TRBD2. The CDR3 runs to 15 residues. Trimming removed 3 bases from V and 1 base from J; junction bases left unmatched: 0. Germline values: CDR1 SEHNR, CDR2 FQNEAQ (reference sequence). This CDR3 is CASSLTSGGTDTQYF. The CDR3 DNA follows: TGTGCCAGCAGCTTGACTAGCGGGGGCACAGATACGCAGTATTTT. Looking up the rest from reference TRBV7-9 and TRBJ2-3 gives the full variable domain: DTGVSQNPRHKITKRGQNVTFRCDPISEHNRLYWYRQTLGQGPEFLTYFQNEAQLEKSRLLSDRFSAERPKGSFSTLEIQRTEQGDSAMYLCASSLTSGGTDTQYFGPGTRLTVL.